This TCR beta chain was documented in a study of T cell changes during pregnancy in multiple sclerosis. Measured with immunoSEQ multiplex PCR; TCRdb has only the in-frame clones, and not every one. Of 45,000 to 65,000 clones in the sample, roughly 92% are singletons; the top ten hold about 2.8%. The sequencing used CD8+ T cells from peripheral blood mononuclear cells, collected in the third trimester of pregnancy. This TCR came from a female donor with multiple sclerosis, enrolled in a pregnancy study.

In nucleotides, the CDR3 is TGTGCCAGCAGTTTTTCGACTAGCGGGAGGGACAATGAGCAGTTCTTC. Translating it yields CASSFSTSGRDNEQFF. The rearrangement joins TRBV6-5 to TRBJ2-1; the match to TRBD2 covers 14 bases. V gave up 4 bases and J gave up 5 bases; unmatched junction bases: 4. This CDR3 comprises 16 residues. Germline V gene data show CDR1 as MNHEY and CDR2 as SVGAGI.